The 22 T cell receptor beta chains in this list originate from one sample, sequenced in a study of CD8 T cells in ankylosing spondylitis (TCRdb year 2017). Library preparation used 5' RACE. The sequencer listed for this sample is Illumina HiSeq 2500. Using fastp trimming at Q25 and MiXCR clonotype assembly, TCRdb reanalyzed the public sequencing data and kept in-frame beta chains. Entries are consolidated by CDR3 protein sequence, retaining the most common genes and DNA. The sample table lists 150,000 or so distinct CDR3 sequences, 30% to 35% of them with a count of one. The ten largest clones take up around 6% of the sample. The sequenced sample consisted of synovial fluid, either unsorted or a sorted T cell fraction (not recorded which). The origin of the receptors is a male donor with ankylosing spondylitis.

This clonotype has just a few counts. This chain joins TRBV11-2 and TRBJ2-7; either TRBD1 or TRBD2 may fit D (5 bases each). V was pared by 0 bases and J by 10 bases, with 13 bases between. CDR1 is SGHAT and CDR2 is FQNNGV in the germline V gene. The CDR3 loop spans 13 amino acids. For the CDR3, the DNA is TGTGCCAGCAGCTTAGAGTCGGGGACCTCCCAGTACTTC. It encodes CASSLESGTSQYF.

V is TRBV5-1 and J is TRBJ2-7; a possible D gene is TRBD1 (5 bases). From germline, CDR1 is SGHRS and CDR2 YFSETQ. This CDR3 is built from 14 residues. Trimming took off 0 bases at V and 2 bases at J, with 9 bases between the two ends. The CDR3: CASSLEGRAYEQYF. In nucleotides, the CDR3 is TGCGCCAGCAGCTTGGAGGGCAGGGCCTACGAGCAGTACTTC.

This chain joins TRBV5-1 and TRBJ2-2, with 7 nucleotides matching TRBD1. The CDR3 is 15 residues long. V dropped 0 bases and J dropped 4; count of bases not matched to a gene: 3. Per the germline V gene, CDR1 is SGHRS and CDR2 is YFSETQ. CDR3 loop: CASSLAAGGTGELFF. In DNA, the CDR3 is TGCGCCAGCAGCTTGGCCGCAGGGGGCACCGGGGAGCTGTTTTTT.

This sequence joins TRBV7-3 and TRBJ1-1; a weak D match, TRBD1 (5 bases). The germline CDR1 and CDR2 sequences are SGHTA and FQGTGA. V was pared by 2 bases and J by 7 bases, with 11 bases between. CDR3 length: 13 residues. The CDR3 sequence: CASSLQGEREAFF. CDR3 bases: TGTGCCAGCAGCTTACAAGGGGAACGTGAAGCTTTCTTT.

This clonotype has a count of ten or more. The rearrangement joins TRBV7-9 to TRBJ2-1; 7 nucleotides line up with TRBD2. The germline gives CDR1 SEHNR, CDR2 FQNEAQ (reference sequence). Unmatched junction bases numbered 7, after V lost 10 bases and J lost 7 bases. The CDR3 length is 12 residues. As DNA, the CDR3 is TGTGCCATCGACCGGGAGGAAAATGAGCAGTTCTTC. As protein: CAIDREENEQFF.

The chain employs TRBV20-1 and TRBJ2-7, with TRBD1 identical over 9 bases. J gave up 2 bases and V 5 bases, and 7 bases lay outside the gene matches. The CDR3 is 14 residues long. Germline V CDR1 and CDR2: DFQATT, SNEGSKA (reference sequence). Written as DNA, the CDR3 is TGCAGTGCTGGACTCAACAGGGGGCCCTACGAGCAGTACTTC. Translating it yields CSAGLNRGPYEQYF.

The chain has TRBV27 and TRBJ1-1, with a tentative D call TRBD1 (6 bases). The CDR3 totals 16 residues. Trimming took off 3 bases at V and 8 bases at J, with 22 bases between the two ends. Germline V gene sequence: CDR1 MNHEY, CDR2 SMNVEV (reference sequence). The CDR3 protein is CASSFTPWQGTTEAFF. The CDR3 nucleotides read TGTGCCAGCAGTTTCACCCCGTGGCAGGGGACCACAGAAGCTTTCTTT.

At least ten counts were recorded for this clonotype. In DNA, the CDR3 is TGCAGTGTCCCCGGACTAGCGGGAGGGTTATATGAGCAGTTCTTC. Its protein is CSVPGLAGGLYEQFF. The chain links TRBV20-1 to TRBJ2-1; 15 bases agree with TRBD2. The V and J ends lost 7 bases and 8 bases, in that order; junction bases with no gene match: 9. In germline, CDR1 is DFQATT, CDR2 SNEGSKA (reference sequence). The length of the CDR3 is 15 residues.

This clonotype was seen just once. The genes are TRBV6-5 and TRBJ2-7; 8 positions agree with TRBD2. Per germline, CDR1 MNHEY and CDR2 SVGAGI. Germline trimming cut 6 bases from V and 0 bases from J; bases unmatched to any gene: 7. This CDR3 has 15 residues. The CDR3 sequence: CASSYGRGDSYEQYF. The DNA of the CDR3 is TGTGCCAGCAGCTACGGGCGGGGGGACTCCTACGAGCAGTACTTC.

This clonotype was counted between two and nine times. The CDR3: CASSWTGSNEQFF. The CDR3 coding sequence is TGTGCCAGCAGCTGGACAGGGTCCAATGAGCAGTTCTTC. V is TRBV5-6 and J is TRBJ2-1; 8 nucleotides align to TRBD1. CDR3 length: 13 amino acids. CDR1 is SGHDT and CDR2 is YYEEEE in the germline V gene. With 3 bases clipped from V and 6 bases from J, the junction kept 2 bases outside the gene matches.

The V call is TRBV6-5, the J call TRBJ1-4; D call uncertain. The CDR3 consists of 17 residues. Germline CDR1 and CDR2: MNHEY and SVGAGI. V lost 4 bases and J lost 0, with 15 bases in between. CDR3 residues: CASSSPVAGATNEKLFF. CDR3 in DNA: TGTGCCAGCAGTTCCCCCGTGGCCGGTGCAACTAATGAAAAACTGTTTTTT.

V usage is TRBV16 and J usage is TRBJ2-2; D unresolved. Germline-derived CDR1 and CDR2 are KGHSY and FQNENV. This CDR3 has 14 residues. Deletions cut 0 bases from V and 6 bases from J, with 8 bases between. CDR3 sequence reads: CASSQSRGAGELFF. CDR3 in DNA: TGTGCCAGCAGCCAATCTCGTGGGGCCGGGGAGCTGTTTTTT.

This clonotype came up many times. The CDR3 reads CASSLAAGGTYNEQFF. DNA of the CDR3: TGCGCCAGCAGCTTGGCGGCGGGGGGCACCTACAATGAGCAGTTCTTC. This chain links TRBV5-1 with TRBJ2-1; 8 bases are shared with TRBD2. J gave up 2 bases and V 0 bases, and 4 bases lay outside the gene matches. The CDR3 length is 16 residues. Germline V gene sequence: CDR1 SGHRS, CDR2 YFSETQ.

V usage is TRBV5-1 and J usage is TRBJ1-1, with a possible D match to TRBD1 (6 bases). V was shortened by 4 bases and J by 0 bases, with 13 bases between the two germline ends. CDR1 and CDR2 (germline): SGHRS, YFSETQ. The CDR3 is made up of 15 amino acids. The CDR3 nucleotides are TGCGCCAGCAGCCCTCAGGGGTCGATGAACACTGAAGCTTTCTTT. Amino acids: CASSPQGSMNTEAFF.

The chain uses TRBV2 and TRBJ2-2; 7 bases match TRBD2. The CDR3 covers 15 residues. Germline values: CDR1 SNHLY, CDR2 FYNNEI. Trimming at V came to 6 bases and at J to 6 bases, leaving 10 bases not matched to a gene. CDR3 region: CASRLGLSLAGELFF. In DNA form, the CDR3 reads TGTGCCAGCAGGCTGGGACTATCCCTCGCCGGGGAGCTGTTTTTT.

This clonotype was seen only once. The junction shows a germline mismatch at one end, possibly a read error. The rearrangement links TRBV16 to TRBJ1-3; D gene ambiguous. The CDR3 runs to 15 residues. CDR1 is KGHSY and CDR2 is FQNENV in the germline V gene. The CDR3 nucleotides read TGTGCCAGCAGCCTGGAAGCCCACTCTGGAAACACCTTATATTTT. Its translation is CASSLEAHSGNTLYF.

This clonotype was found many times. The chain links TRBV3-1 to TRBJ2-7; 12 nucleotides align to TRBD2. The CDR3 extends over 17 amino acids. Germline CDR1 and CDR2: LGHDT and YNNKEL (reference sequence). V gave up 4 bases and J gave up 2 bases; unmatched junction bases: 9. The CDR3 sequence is CASSPHRLAGGPYEQYF. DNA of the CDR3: TGTGCCAGCAGCCCCCATCGTCTAGCGGGAGGGCCCTACGAGCAGTACTTC.

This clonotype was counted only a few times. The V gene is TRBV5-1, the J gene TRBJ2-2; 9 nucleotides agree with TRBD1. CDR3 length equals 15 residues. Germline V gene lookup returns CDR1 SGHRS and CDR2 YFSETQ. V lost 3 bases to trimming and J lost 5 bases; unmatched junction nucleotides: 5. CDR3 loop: CASSWPGQGTGELFF. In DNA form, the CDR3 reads TGCGCCAGCAGCTGGCCGGGACAGGGTACCGGGGAGCTGTTTTTT.

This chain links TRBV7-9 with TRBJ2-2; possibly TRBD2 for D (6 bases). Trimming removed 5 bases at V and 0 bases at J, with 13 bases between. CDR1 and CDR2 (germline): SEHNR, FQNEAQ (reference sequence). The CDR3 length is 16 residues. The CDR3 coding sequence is TGTGCCAGCAGCCTCAGAGGCGGGACGAACACCGGGGAGCTGTTTTTT. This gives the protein CASSLRGGTNTGELFF.

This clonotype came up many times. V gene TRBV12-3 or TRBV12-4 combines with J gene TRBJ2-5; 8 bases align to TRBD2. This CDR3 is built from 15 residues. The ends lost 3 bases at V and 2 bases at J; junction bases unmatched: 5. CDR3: CASSFPTSGQETQYF. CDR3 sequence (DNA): TGTGCCAGCAGTTTTCCTACTAGCGGACAAGAGACCCAGTACTTC.

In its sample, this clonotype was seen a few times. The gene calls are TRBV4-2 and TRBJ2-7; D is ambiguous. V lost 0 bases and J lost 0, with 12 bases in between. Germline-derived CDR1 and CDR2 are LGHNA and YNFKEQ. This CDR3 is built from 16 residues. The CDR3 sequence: CASSQEGVESSYEQYF. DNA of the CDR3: TGTGCCAGCAGCCAAGAAGGAGTTGAGAGCTCCTACGAGCAGTACTTC.

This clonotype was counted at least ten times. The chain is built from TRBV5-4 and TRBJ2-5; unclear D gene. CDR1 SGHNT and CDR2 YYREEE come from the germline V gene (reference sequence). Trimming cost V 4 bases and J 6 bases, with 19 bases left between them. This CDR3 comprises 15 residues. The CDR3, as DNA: TGTGCCAGCAGCCTGAATGGGTGGAAGGAAAAGACCCAGTACTTC. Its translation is CASSLNGWKEKTQYF.